The source of this T cell receptor (beta chain) is a study of blood T cell repertoires in COVID-19. Study-level information: Acute and convalescent COVID-19 specimens originated in the United States, Italy and Spain. Sources were T cells, B-cell-depleted T cells, or PBMCs; the material itself was cDNA or gDNA.

The V end was cut by 5 bases, the J end by 1 base, with 11 bases between. CDR1 SEHNR and CDR2 FQNEAQ come from the germline V gene (reference sequence). The CDR3 contains 14 residues. Original methodology: Counts of nucleated cells, estimated from reference gene primer amplification, were obtained. Sequenced by immunoSEQ multiplex PCR; TCRdb stores in-frame clones only, minus some. D and trimming were read from the DNA, whereas the V and J calls and clone size are those reported in that table. The sample consists of 170,000 or so clones, 85% to 95% of them appearing once. The chain carries TRBV7-9 and TRBJ2-5, with D perhaps matching TRBD2 (5 bases). The receptor was derived from a man between 45 and 60 years old with acute or convalescent COVID-19. Sequenced input: peripheral blood. CDR3 residues: CASSRAGPQETQYF. DNA of the CDR3: TGTGCCAGCAGCCGGGCGGGTCCCCAAGAGACCCAGTACTTC.